A single sample is the source of the 26 T cell receptor beta chains below, sequenced in a study of CD8 T cells in Susac syndrome. cDNA came from around 0.54 to 1 ug RNA primed by random hexamers. Via MiXCR, TCRdb re-called the immunoSEQ multiplex PCR reads, giving one row per CDR3 protein. The data hold some 200,000 distinct CDR3 sequences, with more than 90% observed a single time. The sequenced material came from CD4+ T cells from PBMCs. The receptor source for this set is a human donor with Susac syndrome.

This chain joins TRBV27 and TRBJ2-1; 10 positions agree with TRBD2. Losses at the gene ends were 8 bases for V and 4 bases for J; bases not matched to a gene: 5. Germline CDR1 and CDR2: MNHEY and SMNVEV (reference sequence). There are 14 residues in the CDR3. The DNA for the CDR3 is TGTGCCAGCGCTCTAGCGGGGGTATACAATGAGCAGTTCTTC. It translates to CASALAGVYNEQFF.

The chain uses TRBV14 and TRBJ2-1; TRBD1 matches 8 bases. V was pared by 3 bases and J by 2 bases, with 6 bases of the junction left unmatched. The CDR3 has 16 residues. CDR1 is SGHDN and CDR2 is FVKESK in the germline V gene. The CDR3 DNA follows: TGTGCCAGCAGCCAGGGGACAGGCCCACCCTACAATGAGCAGTTCTTC. Residues: CASSQGTGPPYNEQFF.

The J gene is TRBJ2-1, the V gene TRBV5-6; D may correspond to TRBD1 or TRBD2 (6 bases each). This CDR3 has 15 residues. Germline CDR1 SGHDT, CDR2 YYEEEE. V lost 0 bases, J lost 5 bases, and 12 bases lay in between. CDR3 bases: TGTGCCAGCAGCTTGGACCGGGGGCTGCACAATGAGCAGTTCTTC. Protein product: CASSLDRGLHNEQFF. Looking up the rest from reference TRBV5-6 and TRBJ2-1 gives the full variable domain: DAGVTQSPTHLIKTRGQQVTLRCSPKSGHDTVSWYQQALGQGPQFIFQYYEEEERQRGNFPDRFSGHQFPNYSSELNVNALLLGDSALYLCASSLDRGLHNEQFFGPGTRLTVL.

CDR3 loop: CASSLYPGRSSGANVLTF. The CDR3 nucleotides are TGCGCCAGCAGCCTCTATCCGGGCCGAAGCTCTGGGGCCAACGTCCTGACTTTC. The rearrangement links TRBV5-1 to TRBJ2-6; no clear D. The V gene's germline CDR1 is SGHRS and CDR2 YFSETQ. The CDR3 is 18 residues long. The V and J ends lost 4 bases and 0 bases respectively, with 17 bases between them.

The chain is built from TRBV20-1 and TRBJ2-7, with D tentatively TRBD1 (5 bases). The V end lost 4 bases, the J end lost 5 bases, and 9 bases lay between the germline ends. The germline gives CDR1 DFQATT, CDR2 SNEGSKA (reference sequence). The length of the CDR3 is 11 residues. CDR3 nucleotide sequence: TGCAGTGCTACAGGGTACAACGAGCAGTACTTC. Its protein product is CSATGYNEQYF.

The rearrangement joins TRBV7-2 to TRBJ1-6; D unclear. Germline V lookup: CDR1 SGHTA, CDR2 FQGNSA. This CDR3 region has 13 residues. The V and J ends lost 2 bases and 13 bases respectively, with 12 bases between them. CDR3 in amino acids: CASSLFSSLPLHF. In nucleotides, the CDR3 is TGTGCCAGCAGCTTATTTTCGAGTTTGCCCCTCCACTTT.

With regard to this clonotype: The junction and the germline gene differ at one end; a read error may be behind it. V and J are TRBV2 and TRBJ2-3; D ambiguous. Germline-derived CDR1 and CDR2 are SNHLY and FYNNEI. CDR3 length: 12 residues. CDR3: CTSSTTTDTQYF. The DNA of the CDR3 is TGTACCAGCAGCACGACCACAGATACGCAGTATTTT.

The V gene is TRBV11-1, the J gene TRBJ1-5; D is unclear. The V end was cut by 1 base, the J end by 2 bases, with 12 bases between. From germline, CDR1 is SGHAT and CDR2 FQDESV (reference sequence). The CDR3 is 16 residues long. The CDR3 spells CASSLGREFGNQPQHF. Here the CDR3 DNA reads TGTGCCAGCAGCTTAGGTCGGGAATTCGGCAATCAGCCCCAGCATTTT.

The CDR3 spells CASTLRGSGVVSSYNEQFF. The CDR3 nucleotides are TGTGCCAGCACCCTGCGGGGTAGCGGGGTCGTCAGCTCCTACAATGAGCAGTTCTTC. The rearrangement uses TRBV6-2 or TRBV6-3 and TRBJ2-1, with TRBD2 matching over 8 bases. The CDR3 loop spans 19 amino acids. Looked up from germline, CDR1 is MNHEY and CDR2 is SVGEGT. Trimming cost V 7 bases and J 0 bases; bases outside gene matches: 17.

The chain links TRBV7-2 to TRBJ1-1, with D perhaps matching TRBD1 (5 bases). The germline V gene has CDR1 SGHTA and CDR2 FQGNSA. The ends were cut back, 5 bases at V and 3 bases at J, with 10 bases in the middle. This CDR3 has 13 residues. The CDR3 reads CASSPTGHTEAFF. DNA of the CDR3: TGTGCCAGCAGCCCCACGGGGCACACTGAAGCTTTCTTT.

The rearrangement links TRBV19 to TRBJ1-2, with TRBD1 matching 7 bases. V gave up 1 base and J gave up 3 bases; unmatched junction bases: 2. The CDR3 length is 14 residues. CDR1 is LNHDA and CDR2 is SQIVND in the germline V gene (reference sequence). The chain's CDR3 is CASSIGTGDYGYTF. The CDR3 DNA sequence: TGTGCCAGTAGTATAGGGACAGGAGACTATGGCTACACCTTC.

V usage is TRBV19 and J usage is TRBJ2-7, with D possibly being TRBD1 (6 bases). This CDR3 is built from 14 residues. CDR1 LNHDA and CDR2 SQIVND come from the germline V gene (reference sequence). The V gene lost 5 bases and the J gene lost 2 bases, with 13 bases spanning the gap. In DNA, the CDR3 is TGTGCCAGTAGTGCAGGACAGAACACCTACGAGCAGTACTTC. Amino acids: CASSAGQNTYEQYF.

The rearrangement uses TRBV19 and TRBJ1-1; the D gene is possibly TRBD1 (5 bases). With 3 bases removed from V and 8 bases from J, the gap between germline ends came to 16 bases. Germline values: CDR1 LNHDA, CDR2 SQIVND (reference sequence). This CDR3 has 14 amino acids. CDR3 DNA sequence: TGTGCCAGTAGTATGTCTACCCGGACATTAGAAGCTTTCTTT. Its protein product is CASSMSTRTLEAFF.

This chain connects TRBV5-1 to TRBJ1-1, with 8 bases identical to TRBD1. Germline V gene lookup returns CDR1 SGHRS and CDR2 YFSETQ. The CDR3 spans 15 residues. The junction had 9 bases not matched to a gene; V was cut back by 4 bases and J by 4 bases. The CDR3 sequence is CASSTGQGSGTEAFF. The DNA of the CDR3 is TGCGCCAGCAGCACCGGACAGGGATCGGGCACTGAAGCTTTCTTT.

The V gene is TRBV28, the J gene TRBJ1-2, with 11 bases lining up with TRBD1. Germline CDR1 and CDR2: MDHEN and SYDVKM. V was clipped by 8 bases and J by 4 bases; unmatched bases: 9. The CDR3 sequence is 15 residues long. CDR3 sequence (DNA): TGTGCCAGCCGCCCCCCCGGGACAGGGGGCTATGGCTACACCTTC. The encoded protein is CASRPPGTGGYGYTF.

The chain carries TRBV30 and TRBJ2-5, with 8 nucleotides matching TRBD2. Germline V gene lookup returns CDR1 GTSNPN and CDR2 SVGIG (reference sequence). The CDR3 runs to 13 residues. Trimming took 7 bases from V and 2 from J; bases not matched to a gene: 6. For the CDR3, the DNA is TGTGCCTCGGGACTAGATCTACAAGAGACCCAGTACTTC. This translates into CASGLDLQETQYF.

The chain has TRBV6-5 and TRBJ2-2; D possibly corresponds to TRBD2 (6 bases). Germline V CDR1 and CDR2: MNHEY, SVGAGI. V shed 6 bases and J shed 5 bases, with 13 bases lying between them. The CDR3 is 14 amino acids. The CDR3 is CASSLEGGTGELFF. The CDR3 DNA is TGTGCCAGCAGCTTGGAGGGAGGAACCGGGGAGCTGTTTTTT.

The V gene is TRBV19, the J gene TRBJ1-2, with TRBD1 as a possible D gene (5 bases). The CDR3 spans 15 residues. Germline CDR1 is LNHDA and CDR2 is SQIVND (reference sequence). V was trimmed by 7 bases and J by 2 bases, leaving 17 bases between them. This CDR3 reads CASTWRGEGNYGYTF. Written as DNA, the CDR3 is TGTGCCAGTACCTGGAGGGGCGAAGGGAACTATGGCTACACCTTC.

This clonotype was counted once. The rearrangement joins TRBV18 to TRBJ2-1; 11 bases match TRBD2. CDR3 size: 16 residues. Trimming removed 2 bases from V and 5 bases from J; junction bases left unmatched: 5. Germline V gene sequence: CDR1 KGHSH, CDR2 LQKENI. The CDR3 DNA follows: TGTGCCAGCTCACCAGCCACTAGCGGGGGACACAATGAGCAGTTCTTC. This gives the protein CASSPATSGGHNEQFF.

This clonotype was found once. Written as DNA, the CDR3 is TGTGCCAGCAGCGTAGGGCCGGGGGCAGATACGCAGTATTTT. Amino acid sequence: CASSVGPGADTQYF. J is TRBJ2-3 and V is TRBV9; D is perhaps TRBD2 (6 bases). Between the trimmed V and J ends, which lost 0 bases and 4 bases, there was a span of 9 bases. This CDR3 spans 14 amino acids. Germline V gives CDR1 SGDLS, CDR2 YYNGEE.

CDR3 DNA sequence: TGTGCCAGCAGCCCGGGGCCGGAGGGGGGCTCCTACGAGCAGTACTTC. Protein sequence: CASSPGPEGGSYEQYF. The rearrangement links TRBV7-6 to TRBJ2-7; tentatively, D is TRBD1 or TRBD2 (6 bases each). Between the trimmed V and J ends, which lost 5 bases and 0 bases, there was a span of 17 bases. The germline gives CDR1 SGHVS, CDR2 FNYEAQ. There are 16 residues in the CDR3.

The chain couples TRBV20-1 to TRBJ1-5; D not certain. Trimming left V 0 bases short and J 6 bases short, with 6 bases between. CDR1 DFQATT and CDR2 SNEGSKA come from the germline V gene (reference sequence). The CDR3 runs 12 residues. This chain's CDR3 is CSARDLRQPQHF. CDR3 DNA sequence: TGCAGTGCTAGAGATCTGCGTCAGCCCCAGCATTTT.

The rearrangement links TRBV9 to TRBJ2-1, with D perhaps given as TRBD1 or TRBD2 (5 bases each). This CDR3 spans 14 amino acids. Trimming left V 1 base short and J 2 bases short, with 7 bases between. Germline V CDR1 and CDR2: SGDLS, YYNGEE. CDR3 region: CASSVRGAYNEQFF. Here the CDR3 DNA reads TGTGCCAGCAGCGTAAGGGGAGCCTACAATGAGCAGTTCTTC.

The V and J genes are TRBV7-9 and TRBJ2-3, with D maybe TRBD1 (6 bases). The CDR3 sequence is 14 residues long. Germline lookup yields CDR1 SEHNR and CDR2 FQNEAQ (reference sequence). Trimming took off 5 bases at V and 2 bases at J, with 11 bases between the two ends. For the CDR3, the DNA is TGTGCCAGCAGCAGCGGACAGTACACAGATACGCAGTATTTT. Translation gives CASSSGQYTDTQYF.

This sequence joins TRBV20-1 and TRBJ1-5; D unclear. The length of the CDR3 is 14 residues. CDR1 is DFQATT and CDR2 is SNEGSKA in the germline V gene (reference sequence). Trimming pared 6 bases from V and 2 bases from J, leaving 14 bases between. The CDR3 region is CSATLAKGNQPQHF. In nucleotides, the CDR3 is TGCAGTGCCACCCTGGCGAAAGGCAATCAGCCCCAGCATTTT.

The chain recombines TRBV6-5 with TRBJ2-7, with a weak D call TRBD1 (5 bases). Trimming removed 8 bases from V and 2 bases from J, with 13 bases in between. This CDR3 region has 13 residues. Germline CDR1 reads MNHEY; CDR2 reads SVGAGI. The CDR3 here is CASGNTGTYEQYF. In nucleotides, the CDR3 is TGTGCCAGCGGAAACACAGGTACCTACGAGCAGTACTTC.